The 26 T cell receptor beta chains below were found in one sample sequenced in a study of blood T cell repertoires in COVID-19. The table came from immunoSEQ multiplex PCR; TCRdb's copy has only in-frame clones and leaves some out. The sample lists around 29,000 clones, 88% occurring once. Specimen: peripheral blood. The receptor set was obtained from a human donor in a cohort sampled during active COVID-19.

The chain employs TRBV10-1 and TRBJ1-2; TRBD1 agrees at 10 bases. V trimming: 11 bases; J trimming: 3 bases; junction bases outside the gene matches: 0. The CDR3 length is 11 residues. CDR1 and CDR2 from the germline V gene are WNHNN and SYGVQD (reference sequence). The CDR3: CAGQGDYGYTF. CDR3 nucleotides: TGCGCCGGACAGGGGGACTATGGCTACACCTTC.

This clone was seen only a few times. The rearrangement joins TRBV9 to TRBJ2-7, with 7 bases lining up with TRBD1. Trimming removed 3 bases from V and 5 bases from J; junction bases left unmatched: 11. The CDR3 has 15 residues. CDR1 is SGDLS and CDR2 is YYNGEE in the germline V gene. In DNA, the CDR3 is TGTGCCAGCAGCGCGGGCGACAGGGTATACGACGAGCAGTACTTC. Protein sequence: CASSAGDRVYDEQYF.

The chain links TRBV4-1 to TRBJ1-2; 8 bases are shared with TRBD1. This CDR3 region has 14 residues. V shed 2 bases, J shed 4 bases, and the junction held 3 bases outside the gene matches. CDR1 MGHRA and CDR2 YSYEKL come from the germline V gene. CDR3: CASSQRQGSYGYTF. CDR3 nucleotides: TGCGCCAGCAGCCAAAGACAGGGGAGCTATGGCTACACCTTC.

This clone came up once. The chain carries TRBV5-1 and TRBJ2-1; 7 bases map to TRBD1. The V gene's germline CDR1 is SGHRS and CDR2 YFSETQ. The junction had 13 bases not matched to a gene; V was cut back by 6 bases and J by 4 bases. The CDR3 sequence is 16 residues long. CDR3 in amino acids: CASNADPQGLYNEQFF. CDR3 bases: TGCGCCAGCAACGCGGACCCACAGGGGCTTTACAATGAGCAGTTCTTC.

Remarks on this clone: This specimen includes other DNA sequences encoding the same CDR3. The V call is TRBV11-2, the J call TRBJ2-7; possibly TRBD1 for D (5 bases). This CDR3 contains 13 residues. CDR1 is SGHAT and CDR2 is FQNNGV in the germline V gene. V was trimmed by 0 bases and J by 4 bases, leaving 7 bases between them. This chain's CDR3 is CASSLDREYEQYF. The CDR3, as DNA: TGTGCCAGCAGCTTAGACAGGGAATACGAGCAGTACTTC.

Only one count was recorded for this clone. The chain links TRBV5-4 to TRBJ2-3; 8 bases match TRBD1. Germline V CDR1 and CDR2: SGHNT, YYREEE (reference sequence). With V trimmed by 2 bases and J by 2 bases, 10 bases remained unmatched. The CDR3 loop spans 17 amino acids. The CDR3 nucleotides are TGTGCCAGCAGCTTAAGCAGGACAGGGCCAGCCACAGATACGCAGTATTTT. Translating it yields CASSLSRTGPATDTQYF.

The chain uses TRBV15 and TRBJ2-3; D is possibly TRBD2 (6 bases). The CDR3 runs 15 residues. Germline assignment: CDR1 LNHNV and CDR2 YYDKDF (reference sequence). Trimming removed 0 bases at V and 6 bases at J, with 13 bases between. The CDR3, as DNA: TGTGCCACCAGCAGAGATGGGGACTCGAGGGATACGCAGTATTTT. Protein: CATSRDGDSRDTQYF.

In this sample, this clone turned up once. The V and J genes are TRBV15 and TRBJ2-5; D is uncertain. The CDR3 sequence is 15 residues long. The V gene lost 0 bases and the J gene lost 1 base, with 9 bases spanning the gap. CDR1 is LNHNV and CDR2 is YYDKDF in the germline V gene (reference sequence). The CDR3 DNA is TGTGCCACCAGCAGAGACAGTTTTTCCCAAGAGACCCAGTACTTC. Its protein is CATSRDSFSQETQYF. The whole variable domain, remainder taken from reference TRBV15 and TRBJ2-5, is DAMVIQNPRYQVTQFGKPVTLSCSQTLNHNVMYWYQQKSSQAPKLLFHYYDKDFNNEADTPDNFQSRRPNTSFCFLDIRSPGLGDTAMYLCATSRDSFSQETQYFGPGTRLLVL.

The chain is built from TRBV4-3 and TRBJ1-4, with unresolved D. CDR1 is LGHNA, CDR2 YSLEER, per germline. The CDR3 contains 11 residues. V was cut by 4 bases and J by 8 bases, with 5 bases left in between. CDR3 amino acids: CASSRYEKLFF. CDR3 DNA sequence: TGCGCCAGCAGCCGCTACGAAAAACTGTTTTTT.

The V gene is TRBV4-1, the J gene TRBJ1-2, with D possibly TRBD1 on 6 matching bases. In germline, CDR1 is MGHRA, CDR2 YSYEKL. The CDR3 loop spans 16 amino acids. V shed 1 base and J shed 5 bases, with 17 bases lying between them. CDR3 coding DNA: TGCGCCAGCAGCCAAGGACAGGCGGGTAATGGGTATGGCTACACCTTC. It specifies CASSQGQAGNGYGYTF.

This clone was seen just once. Here the CDR3 DNA reads TGTGCCAGCAAGACATCCCCCAATGAAAAACTGTTTTTT. Residues: CASKTSPNEKLFF. The chain combines TRBV12-3 or TRBV12-4 with TRBJ1-4; no clear D gene. The V and J ends lost 7 bases and 5 bases respectively, with 11 bases between them. The CDR3 length is 13 residues.

The chain couples TRBV19 to TRBJ1-1; 8 positions match TRBD1. The length of the CDR3 is 15 residues. After removal of 5 bases from V and 0 bases from J, the junction contained 5 bases not matched to a gene. CDR1 is LNHDA and CDR2 is SQIVND in the germline V gene (reference sequence). CDR3 DNA: TGTGCCAGTAGTGCCACAGGGGGGTTGAACACTGAAGCTTTCTTT. Amino acid sequence: CASSATGGLNTEAFF.

The gene calls are TRBV5-1 and TRBJ1-1; the match to TRBD1 covers 7 bases. This CDR3 region has 15 residues. Losses at the gene ends were 3 bases for V and 1 base for J; bases not matched to a gene: 6. The germline V gene has CDR1 SGHRS and CDR2 YFSETQ. The CDR3 DNA is TGCGCCAGCAGCTCGACAGGGTCGGGGAACACTGAAGCTTTCTTT. Its translation: CASSSTGSGNTEAFF. Looking up the rest from reference TRBV5-1 and TRBJ1-1 gives the full variable domain: KAGVTQTPRYLIKTRGQQVTLSCSPISGHRSVSWYQQTPGQGLQFLFEYFSETQRNKGNFPGRFSGRQFSNSRSEMNVSTLELGDSALYLCASSSTGSGNTEAFFGQGTRLTVV.

The chain joins TRBV7-9 to TRBJ1-6; TRBD1 is a possible D gene (5 bases). Trimming left V 6 bases short and J 5 bases short, with 20 bases between. The CDR3 is 17 amino acids. Germline V lookup: CDR1 SEHNR, CDR2 FQNEAQ (reference sequence). In DNA, the CDR3 is TGTGCCAGCAGGTTAAAAGGGCCCGGGGGAGATAATTCACCCCTCCACTTT. Encoded protein: CASRLKGPGGDNSPLHF.

The chain uses TRBV27 and TRBJ2-1; D unclear. In germline, CDR1 is MNHEY, CDR2 SMNVEV (reference sequence). Trimming shortened V by 5 bases and J by 3 bases, and 11 bases separated the two germline ends. There are 14 residues in the CDR3. CDR3 protein: CASSNHGYYNEQFF. The CDR3 DNA sequence: TGTGCCAGCAGTAACCACGGGTACTACAATGAGCAGTTCTTC.

The chain links TRBV4-2 to TRBJ1-2, with D maybe TRBD1 (6 bases). Germline assignment: CDR1 LGHNA and CDR2 YNFKEQ. CDR3 length: 15 residues. The V end was cut by 2 bases, the J end by 7 bases, with 17 bases between. DNA for the CDR3: TGTGCCAGCAGCCAAAGCCAACAGGGCGACGGTGGCTACACCTTC. It encodes CASSQSQQGDGGYTF.

The genes are TRBV23-1 and TRBJ2-7; TRBD1 matches 9 bases. TRBV23-1 belongs to the ORF category, with a function that is uncertain. This CDR3 spans 19 amino acids. The V and J ends lost 2 bases and 2 bases, in that order; junction bases with no gene match: 16. The CDR3 spells CASSQRTGDTIRRAYEQYF. In nucleotides, the CDR3 is TGCGCCAGCAGTCAAAGGACAGGGGATACAATCCGGCGGGCCTACGAGCAGTACTTC.

This clone was counted only a few times. This sequence joins TRBV5-1 and TRBJ1-4; D call uncertain. This CDR3 comprises 15 residues. Germline CDR1 is SGHRS and CDR2 is YFSETQ. V shed 2 bases and J shed 1 base, with 9 bases lying between them. The CDR3 DNA is TGCGCCAGCAGCTTTAGCCCCGAAACTAATGAAAAACTGTTTTTT. It codes for CASSFSPETNEKLFF.

V is TRBV3-1 (or the pseudogene TRBV3-2) and J is TRBJ1-1; D is ambiguous. Germline V gene data show CDR1 as LGHDT and CDR2 as YNNKEL (reference sequence). Trimming cost V 4 bases and J 14 bases, with 20 bases left between them. The CDR3 length is 13 residues. CDR3 in amino acids: CASSPLSGRGGFF. The DNA of the CDR3 is TGTGCCAGCAGCCCACTCAGCGGGCGAGGTGGATTCTTT.

V gene TRBV7-8 combines with J gene TRBJ2-1; TRBD1 agrees at 7 bases. This CDR3 spans 13 amino acids. The ends lost 5 bases at V and 3 bases at J; junction bases unmatched: 1. Germline loops: CDR1 SGHVS, CDR2 FQNEAQ. This CDR3 reads CASSPGGYNEQFF. The CDR3 DNA reads as TGTGCCAGCAGCCCAGGGGGCTACAATGAGCAGTTCTTC.

This rearrangement joins TRBV5-1 to TRBJ1-1; D ambiguous. Germline assignment: CDR1 SGHRS and CDR2 YFSETQ. V lost 0 bases, J lost 3 bases, and 9 bases lay in between. This CDR3 has 14 amino acids. The CDR3 DNA is TGCGCCAGCAGCTTGGAGGGAGGTGACACTGAAGCTTTCTTT. As protein: CASSLEGGDTEAFF.

The chain links TRBV28 to TRBJ1-2, with D tentatively TRBD1 (5 bases). The ends were cut back, 2 bases at V and 7 bases at J, with 14 bases in the middle. The CDR3 is 14 residues long. Germline V lookup: CDR1 MDHEN, CDR2 SYDVKM. This chain's CDR3 is CASSLNGGTGGYTF. The CDR3 DNA is TGTGCCAGCAGTTTAAATGGAGGGACCGGTGGCTACACCTTC.

The V gene is TRBV30, the J gene TRBJ1-4; TRBD1 might be the D (6 bases). Between the trimmed V and J ends, which lost 1 base and 2 bases, there was a span of 11 bases. The V gene's germline CDR1 is GTSNPN and CDR2 SVGIG (reference sequence). The CDR3 extends over 15 amino acids. The CDR3: CAWSESTGTNEKLFF. The CDR3 coding sequence is TGTGCCTGGAGTGAATCTACAGGGACTAATGAAAAACTGTTTTTT.

This chain links TRBV7-2 with TRBJ1-2; D is uncertain. Trimming took 1 base from V and 4 from J, leaving 7 bases between them. The CDR3 sequence is 13 residues long. Looked up from germline, CDR1 is SGHTA and CDR2 is FQGNSA. The CDR3 coding sequence is TGTGCCAGCAGCTTAGAGATGAGCTATGGCTACACCTTC. Its protein is CASSLEMSYGYTF.

The V and J genes are TRBV25-1 and TRBJ2-5, with TRBD1 matching 9 bases. The germline CDR1 and CDR2 sequences are MGHDK and SYGVNS. J lost 3 bases, V lost 3 bases, and 5 bases had no gene match. This CDR3 has 15 amino acids. CDR3 bases: TGTGCCAGCAGTGAGCCGACAGGGGGGGAAGAGACCCAGTACTTC. It codes for CASSEPTGGEETQYF.

The rearrangement uses TRBV9 and TRBJ1-1; tentative D call: TRBD1 (5 bases). Looked up from germline, CDR1 is SGDLS and CDR2 is YYNGEE. V was shortened by 0 bases and J by 8 bases, with 8 bases between the two germline ends. There are 12 residues in the CDR3. CDR3 sequence reads: CASSVVDKEAFF. DNA of the CDR3: TGTGCCAGCAGCGTAGTGGACAAAGAAGCTTTCTTT.